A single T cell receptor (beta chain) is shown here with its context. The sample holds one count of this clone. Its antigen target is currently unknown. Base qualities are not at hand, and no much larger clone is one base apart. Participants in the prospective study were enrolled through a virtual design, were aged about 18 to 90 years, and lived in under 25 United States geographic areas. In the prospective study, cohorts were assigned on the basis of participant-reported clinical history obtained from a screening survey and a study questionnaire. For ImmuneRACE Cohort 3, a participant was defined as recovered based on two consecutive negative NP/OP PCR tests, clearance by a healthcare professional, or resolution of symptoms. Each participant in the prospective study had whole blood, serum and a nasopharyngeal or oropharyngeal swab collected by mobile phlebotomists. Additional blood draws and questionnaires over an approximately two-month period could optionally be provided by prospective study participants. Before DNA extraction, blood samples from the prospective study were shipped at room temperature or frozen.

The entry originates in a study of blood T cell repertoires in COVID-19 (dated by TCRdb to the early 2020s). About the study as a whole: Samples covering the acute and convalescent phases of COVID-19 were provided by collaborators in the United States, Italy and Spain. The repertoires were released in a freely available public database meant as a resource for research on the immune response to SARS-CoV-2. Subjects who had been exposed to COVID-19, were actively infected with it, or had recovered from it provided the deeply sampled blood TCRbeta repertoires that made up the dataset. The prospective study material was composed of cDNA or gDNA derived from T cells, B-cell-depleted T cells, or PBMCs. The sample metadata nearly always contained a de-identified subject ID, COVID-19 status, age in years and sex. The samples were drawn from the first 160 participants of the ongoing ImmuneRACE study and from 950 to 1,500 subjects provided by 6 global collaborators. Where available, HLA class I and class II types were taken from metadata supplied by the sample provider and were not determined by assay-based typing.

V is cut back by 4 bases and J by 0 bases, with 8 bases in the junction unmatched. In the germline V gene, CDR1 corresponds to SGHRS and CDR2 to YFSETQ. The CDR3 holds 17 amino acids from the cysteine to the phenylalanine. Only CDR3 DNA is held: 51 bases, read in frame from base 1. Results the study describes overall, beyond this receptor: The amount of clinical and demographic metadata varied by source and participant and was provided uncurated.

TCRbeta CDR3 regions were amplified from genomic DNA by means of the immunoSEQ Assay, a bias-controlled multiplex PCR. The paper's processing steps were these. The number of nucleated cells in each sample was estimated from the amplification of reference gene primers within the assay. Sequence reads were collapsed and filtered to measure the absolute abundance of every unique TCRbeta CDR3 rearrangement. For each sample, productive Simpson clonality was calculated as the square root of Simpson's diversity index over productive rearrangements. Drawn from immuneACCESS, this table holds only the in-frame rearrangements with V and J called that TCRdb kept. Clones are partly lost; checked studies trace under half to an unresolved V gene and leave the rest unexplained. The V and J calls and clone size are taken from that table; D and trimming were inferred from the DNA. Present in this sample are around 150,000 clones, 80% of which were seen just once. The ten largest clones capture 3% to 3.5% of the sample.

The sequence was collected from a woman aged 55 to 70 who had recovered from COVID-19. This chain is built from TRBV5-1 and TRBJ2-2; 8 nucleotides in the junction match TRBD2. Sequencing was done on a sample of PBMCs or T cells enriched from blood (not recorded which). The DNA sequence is TGCGCCAGCAGCAGATCTTCTAGCGGGCCGAACACCGGGGAGCTGTTTTTT. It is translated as CASSRSSSGPNTGELFF.